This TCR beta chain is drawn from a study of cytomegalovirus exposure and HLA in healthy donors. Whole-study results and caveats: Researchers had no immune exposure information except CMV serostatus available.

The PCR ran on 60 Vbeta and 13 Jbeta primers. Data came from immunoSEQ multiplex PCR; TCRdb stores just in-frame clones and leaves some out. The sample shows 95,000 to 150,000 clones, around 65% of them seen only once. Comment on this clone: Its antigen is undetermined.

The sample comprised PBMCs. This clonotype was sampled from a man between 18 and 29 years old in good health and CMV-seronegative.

This CDR3 reads CAISERQGAWETQYF. DNA for the CDR3: TGTGCCATCAGTGAAAGACAGGGGGCTTGGGAGACCCAGTACTTC. The chain links TRBV10-3 to TRBJ2-5, with 10 positions matching TRBD1. The CDR3 has 15 amino acids. V was pared by 3 bases and J by 5 bases, with 6 bases of the junction left unmatched. Looked up from germline, CDR1 is ENHRY and CDR2 is SYGVKD.